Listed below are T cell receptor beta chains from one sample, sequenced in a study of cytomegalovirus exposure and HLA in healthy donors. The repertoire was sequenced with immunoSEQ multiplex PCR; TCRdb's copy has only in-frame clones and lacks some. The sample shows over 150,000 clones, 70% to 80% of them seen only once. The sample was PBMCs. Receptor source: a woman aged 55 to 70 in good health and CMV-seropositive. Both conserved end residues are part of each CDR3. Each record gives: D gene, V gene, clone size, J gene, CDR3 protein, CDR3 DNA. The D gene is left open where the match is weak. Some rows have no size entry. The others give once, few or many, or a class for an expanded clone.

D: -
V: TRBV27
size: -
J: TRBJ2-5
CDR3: CASSYSSQETQYF
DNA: TGTGCCAGCAGTTACAGCTCCCAAGAGACCCAGTACTTC

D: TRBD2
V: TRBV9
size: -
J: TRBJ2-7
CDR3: CASSGGGYEQYF
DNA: TGTGCCAGCTCCGGGGGGGGCTACGAGCAGTACTTC

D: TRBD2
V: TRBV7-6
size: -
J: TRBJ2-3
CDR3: CASSSIGGGDTQYF
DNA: TGTGCCAGCAGTTCTATCGGGGGAGGGGATACGCAGTATTTT

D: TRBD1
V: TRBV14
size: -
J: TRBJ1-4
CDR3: CASSFYRGLREKLFF
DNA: TGTGCCAGCAGCTTCTACAGGGGGCTAAGGGAAAAACTGTTTTTT

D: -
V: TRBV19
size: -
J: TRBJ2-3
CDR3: CASSMNAAPTDTQYF
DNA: TGTGCCAGTAGTATGAACGCGGCCCCCACAGATACGCAGTATTTT

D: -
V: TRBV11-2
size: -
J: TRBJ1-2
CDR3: CASSPPWGRDGGYTF
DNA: TGTGCCAGCAGCCCCCCGTGGGGCAGGGATGGGGGCTACACCTTC

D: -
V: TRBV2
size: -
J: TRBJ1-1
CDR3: CASSSLTGDTEAFF
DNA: TGTGCCAGCAGCTCCTTGACAGGAGACACTGAAGCTTTCTTT

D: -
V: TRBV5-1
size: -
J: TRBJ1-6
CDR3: CASSLDGRGSYNSPLHF
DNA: TGCGCCAGCAGCTTGGATGGCAGAGGGTCCTATAATTCACCCCTCCACTTT

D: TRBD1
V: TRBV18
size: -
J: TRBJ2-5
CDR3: CASSPNPRTGRRETQYF
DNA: TGTGCCAGCTCACCCAATCCTCGGACAGGGAGGAGGGAGACCCAGTACTTC

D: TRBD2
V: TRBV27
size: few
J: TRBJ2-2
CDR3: CASSLRAGASSNTGELFF
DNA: TGTGCCAGCAGTTTAAGAGCGGGGGCCTCCTCGAACACCGGGGAGCTGTTTTTT

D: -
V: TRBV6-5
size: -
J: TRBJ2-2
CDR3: CASSYGRRIGTGELFF
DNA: TGTGCCAGCAGTTACGGGAGGAGGATCGGCACCGGGGAGCTGTTTTTT

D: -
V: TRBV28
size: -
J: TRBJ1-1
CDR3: CASWGSGTINTEAFF
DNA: TGTGCCAGCTGGGGGTCCGGGACAATCAACACTGAAGCTTTCTTT

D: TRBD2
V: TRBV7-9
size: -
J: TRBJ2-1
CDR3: CASSIVRLAQYNEQFF
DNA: TGTGCCAGCAGCATTGTCAGACTAGCTCAATACAATGAGCAGTTCTTC

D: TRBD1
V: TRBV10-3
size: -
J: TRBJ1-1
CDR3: CAINFGDRGAEAFF
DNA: TGTGCCATCAACTTCGGGGACAGGGGAGCTGAAGCTTTCTTT

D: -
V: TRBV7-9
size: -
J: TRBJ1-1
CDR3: CASSLLPNTEAFF
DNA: TGTGCCAGCAGCCTCCTCCCGAACACTGAAGCTTTCTTT

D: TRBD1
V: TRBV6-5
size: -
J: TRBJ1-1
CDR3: CASSPHQGVTEAFF
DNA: TGTGCCAGCAGTCCTCATCAGGGGGTCACTGAAGCTTTCTTT

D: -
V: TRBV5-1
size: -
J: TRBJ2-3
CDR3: CASSLGGRPRADTQYF
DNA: TGCGCCAGCAGCTTGGGAGGCCGCCCCAGGGCAGATACGCAGTATTTT

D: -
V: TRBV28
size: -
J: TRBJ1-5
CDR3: CASSSGQQTLSNQPQHF
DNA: TGTGCCAGCAGTTCTGGACAGCAAACCCTGAGCAATCAGCCCCAGCATTTT

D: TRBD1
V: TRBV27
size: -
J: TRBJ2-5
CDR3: CASGRQGARETQYF
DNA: TGTGCCAGCGGGAGACAGGGGGCGAGAGAGACCCAGTACTTC

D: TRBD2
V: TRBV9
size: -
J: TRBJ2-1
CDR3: CASSAPLGTTIYNEQFF
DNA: TGTGCCAGCAGCGCACCACTCGGGACTACCATCTACAATGAGCAGTTCTTC

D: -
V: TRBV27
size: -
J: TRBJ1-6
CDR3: CASSLSTVSGLNSPLHF
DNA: TGTGCCAGCAGTTTATCGACCGTATCAGGATTAAATTCACCCCTCCACTTT

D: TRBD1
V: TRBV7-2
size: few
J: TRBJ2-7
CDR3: CASSLGQGRHEQYF
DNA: TGTGCCAGCAGCTTAGGACAGGGGCGACACGAGCAGTACTTC

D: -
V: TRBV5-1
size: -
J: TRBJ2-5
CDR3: CASRRLQGRREETQYF
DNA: TGCGCCAGCAGGCGCCTACAGGGTCGGCGGGAAGAGACCCAGTACTTC

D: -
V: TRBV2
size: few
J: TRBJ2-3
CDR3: CASSGTPASTDTQYF
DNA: TGTGCCAGCAGTGGGACACCGGCTAGCACAGATACGCAGTATTTT

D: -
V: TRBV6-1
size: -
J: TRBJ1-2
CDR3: CASSDHGTTGYTF
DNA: TGTGCCAGCAGTGATCACGGGACTACGGGCTACACCTTC

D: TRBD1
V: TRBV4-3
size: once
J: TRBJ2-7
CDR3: CASSQRTGSSYEQYF
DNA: TGCGCCAGCAGCCAAAGGACAGGGAGCTCCTACGAGCAGTACTTC

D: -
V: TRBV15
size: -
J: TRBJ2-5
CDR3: CATSRGTQETQYF
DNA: TGTGCCACCAGCAGAGGGACACAAGAGACCCAGTACTTC

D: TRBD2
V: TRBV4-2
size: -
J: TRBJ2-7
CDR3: CASSQGGLAGGAEQYF
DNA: TGTGCCAGCAGCCAAGGAGGACTAGCGGGAGGTGCCGAGCAGTACTTC

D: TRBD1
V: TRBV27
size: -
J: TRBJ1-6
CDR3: CASSPGQGAVSSPLHF
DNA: TGTGCCAGCAGCCCTGGACAGGGGGCGGTTAGTTCACCCCTCCACTTT

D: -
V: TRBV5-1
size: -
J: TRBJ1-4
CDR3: CASSFQDGNEKLFF
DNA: TGCGCCAGCAGCTTCCAGGATGGTAATGAAAAACTGTTTTTT

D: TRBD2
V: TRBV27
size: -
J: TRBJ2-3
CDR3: CASSLAIPGLAGEATDTQYF
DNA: TGTGCCAGCAGTCTGGCCATACCGGGACTAGCGGGAGAGGCCACAGATACGCAGTATTTT

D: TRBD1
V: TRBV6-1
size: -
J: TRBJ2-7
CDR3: CASSGYRGTYEQYF
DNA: TGTGCCAGCAGTGGCTACAGGGGAACCTACGAGCAGTACTTC

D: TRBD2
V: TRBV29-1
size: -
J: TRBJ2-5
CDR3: CSVDAGGGETQYF
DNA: TGCAGCGTTGACGCGGGAGGGGGGGAGACCCAGTACTTC

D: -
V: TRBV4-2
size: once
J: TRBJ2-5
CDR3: CASSQEVDYWGTQYF
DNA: TGTGCCAGCAGCCAAGAGGTCGACTACTGGGGGACCCAGTACTTC

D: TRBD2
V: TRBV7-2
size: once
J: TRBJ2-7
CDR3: CASSLGLAISYEQYF
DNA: TGTGCCAGCAGCTTGGGACTAGCCATCTCCTACGAGCAGTACTTC

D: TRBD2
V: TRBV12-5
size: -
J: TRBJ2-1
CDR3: CASGFRGIPGLAGNYYNEQFF
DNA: TGTGCTAGTGGTTTTAGGGGGATACCGGGACTAGCGGGAAATTACTACAATGAGCAGTTCTTC

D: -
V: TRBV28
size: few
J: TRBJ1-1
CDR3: CASSPRAMNTEAFF
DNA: TGTGCCAGCAGTCCCAGGGCTATGAACACTGAAGCTTTCTTT

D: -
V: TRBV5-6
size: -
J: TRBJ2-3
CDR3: CASSPGTDTQYF
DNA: TGTGCCAGCAGCCCAGGCACAGATACGCAGTATTTT

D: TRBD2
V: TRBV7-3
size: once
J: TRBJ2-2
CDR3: CASSPGGTSSGGELFF
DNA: TGTGCCAGCAGCCCCGGGGGGACTAGCTCGGGCGGGGAGCTGTTTTTT

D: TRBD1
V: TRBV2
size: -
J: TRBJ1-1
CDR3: CASSDPTGGNTEAFF
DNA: TGTGCCAGCAGTGACCCTACAGGGGGCAACACTGAAGCTTTCTTT

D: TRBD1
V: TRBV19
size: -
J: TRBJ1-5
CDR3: CASIGTVRSGQPQHF
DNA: TGTGCCAGTATTGGGACAGTGAGAAGTGGTCAGCCCCAGCATTTT

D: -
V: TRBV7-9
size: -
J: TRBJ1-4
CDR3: CASSLGRVASNEKLFF
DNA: TGTGCCAGCAGCTTAGGCCGGGTAGCCTCTAATGAAAAACTGTTTTTT

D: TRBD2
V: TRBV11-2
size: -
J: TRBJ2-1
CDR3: CASSLDSGGSSYNEQFF
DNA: TGTGCCAGCAGCCTGGATAGCGGGGGGAGCTCCTACAATGAGCAGTTCTTC

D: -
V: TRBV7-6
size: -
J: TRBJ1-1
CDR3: CASSFGRTQEKNTEAFF
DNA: TGTGCCAGCAGCTTTGGACGAACACAGGAGAAGAACACTGAAGCTTTCTTT

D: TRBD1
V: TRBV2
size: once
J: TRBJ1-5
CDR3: CASGGQGEAQPQHF
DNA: TGTGCCAGCGGTGGACAGGGGGAGGCTCAGCCCCAGCATTTT

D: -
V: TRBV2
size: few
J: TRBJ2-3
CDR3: CASSETGSRVQKYF
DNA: TGTGCCAGCAGTGAAACAGGAAGCAGGGTCCAAAAGTATTTT

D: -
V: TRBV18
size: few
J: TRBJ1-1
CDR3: CASSFQATEAFF
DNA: TGTGCCAGCTCGTTCCAAGCTACTGAAGCTTTCTTT

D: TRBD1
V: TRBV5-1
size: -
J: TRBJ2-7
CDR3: CASSLTGVYEQYF
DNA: TGCGCCAGCAGCTTGACAGGGGTCTACGAGCAGTACTTC

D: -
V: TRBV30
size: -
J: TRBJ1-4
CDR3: CAWSWTVRNEKLFF
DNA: TGTGCCTGGTCCTGGACAGTTCGAAATGAAAAACTGTTTTTT

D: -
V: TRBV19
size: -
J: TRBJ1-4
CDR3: CASSMREARLFF
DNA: TGTGCCAGTAGTATGCGGGAGGCGAGACTGTTTTTT

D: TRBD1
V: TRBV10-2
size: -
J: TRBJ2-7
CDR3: CASSDPGTGFSYEQYF
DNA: TGCGCCAGCAGTGATCCCGGGACAGGGTTCTCCTACGAGCAGTACTTC

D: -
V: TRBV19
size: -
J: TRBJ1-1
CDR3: CASSGGLNTEAFF
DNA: TGTGCCAGTTCTGGAGGGTTGAACACTGAAGCTTTCTTT

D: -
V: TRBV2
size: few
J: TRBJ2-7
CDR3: CASAPGVASYEQYF
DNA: TGTGCCAGTGCCCCGGGGGTAGCTTCCTACGAGCAGTACTTC

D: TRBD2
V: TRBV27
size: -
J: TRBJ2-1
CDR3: CASKGGREYSNEQFF
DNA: TGTGCCAGCAAGGGCGGGAGGGAATACAGCAATGAGCAGTTCTTC

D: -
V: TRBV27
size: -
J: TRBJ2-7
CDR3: CASRSGYEQYF
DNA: TGTGCCAGCAGGTCGGGGTACGAGCAGTACTTC

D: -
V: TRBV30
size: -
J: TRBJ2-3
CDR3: CACPLAETRADTQYF
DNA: TGTGCCTGTCCCTTGGCGGAAACTCGGGCAGATACGCAGTATTTT

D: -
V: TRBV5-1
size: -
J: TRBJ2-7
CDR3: CASRGRDEQYF
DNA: TGCGCCAGCAGAGGCAGGGACGAGCAGTACTTC

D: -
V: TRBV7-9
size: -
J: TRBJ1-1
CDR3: CASRGHSNTEAFF
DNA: TGTGCCAGCAGGGGACATTCGAACACTGAAGCTTTCTTT

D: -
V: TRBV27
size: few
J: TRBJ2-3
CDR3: CASSLYPDSLGTDTQYF
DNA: TGTGCCAGCAGTTTATACCCCGACAGTCTGGGCACAGATACGCAGTATTTT

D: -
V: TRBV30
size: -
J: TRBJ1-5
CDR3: CAWSVVGGADSNQPQHF
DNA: TGTGCCTGGAGTGTAGTAGGAGGAGCCGATAGCAATCAGCCCCAGCATTTT